This T cell receptor (beta chain) originates from a study of cytomegalovirus exposure and HLA in healthy donors. With 60 Vbeta and 13 Jbeta primers, the PCR was carried out. Here immunoSEQ multiplex PCR was the method, and the copy in TCRdb shows in-frame clones only, minus some. The data contain around 130,000 clones, about 80% of them seen just once; the ten biggest clones take up roughly 1.9%. Deletions cut 2 bases from V and 2 bases from J, with 10 bases between. Germline lookup yields CDR1 MDHEN and CDR2 SYDVKM. This CDR3 is 15 amino acids long. V usage is TRBV28 and J usage is TRBJ2-1, with a tentative D call TRBD1 (5 bases). Sequencing input: PBMCs. This receptor was obtained from a man in his forties in good health and CMV-seronegative. CDR3 region: CASSLEIGAYNEQFF. In DNA form, the CDR3 reads TGTGCCAGCAGTTTAGAAATAGGGGCCTACAATGAGCAGTTCTTC.